A selection of T cell receptor beta chains follows, all from one sample in a study of vaccination effects on CD4 cells after COVID-19. Measured with immunoSEQ multiplex PCR; TCRdb has only the in-frame clones, and not every one. This table has 25,000 to 30,000 clones, about 70% appearing once. These TCRs' antigens remain unknown. The input for sequencing was CD4+ T cells from PBMCs cultured with HCoV-NL63 spike peptides, taken before COVID-19 vaccination. The receptors come from a human donor who received a COVID-19 vaccine. CDR3s include the opening cysteine and the closing phenylalanine or tryptophan. Each record gives: CDR3 DNA, CDR3 protein, clone size, J gene, D gene, V gene. The D gene is left open where the match is weak. Expanded clones are given a class, and other clones once, few, many or no size at all.

TGTGCCAGCAGCGTCCAACCGGCGAGAGGGAAAGAGACCCAGTACTTC	CASSVQPARGKETQYF	few	TRBJ2-5	-	TRBV9
TGTGCCAGCAGTTATGGGGGGAACGAGCAGTTCTTC	CASSYGGNEQFF	-	TRBJ2-1	-	TRBV6-2/TRBV6-3
TGCGCCAGCAGCCCAACGTCGGGAGTTCAAGAGACCCAGTACTTC	CASSPTSGVQETQYF	medium-sized	TRBJ2-5	-	TRBV5-1
TGTGCCTGTCAAGGAGGCGGTAATGAAAAACTGTTTTTT	CACQGGGNEKLFF	few	TRBJ1-4	-	TRBV30
TGCAGCGCCCTCACCAGCGGGATTTACAATGAGCAGTTCTTC	CSALTSGIYNEQFF	-	TRBJ2-1	TRBD2	TRBV29-1
TGTGCCAGCAGTGGGACAGTCAGCAATCAGCCCCAGCATTTT	CASSGTVSNQPQHF	-	TRBJ1-5	TRBD1	TRBV28
TGTGCCAGCTCACCGGAGCTAGCGGGGGCCGGGGAGCTGTTTTTT	CASSPELAGAGELFF	-	TRBJ2-2	TRBD2	TRBV18
TGTGCCAGCAGCTTGGGACAGGGGGCCTACGAGCAGTACTTC	CASSLGQGAYEQYF	-	TRBJ2-7	TRBD1	TRBV13
TGTGCCAGCAGTTTTAACAGGGGAGGCAATCAGCCCCAGCATTTT	CASSFNRGGNQPQHF	-	TRBJ1-5	TRBD1	TRBV28
TGCGCCAGCAGCTCTGGGGTGGGGCACTTGAACACTGAAGCTTTCTTT	CASSSGVGHLNTEAFF	once	TRBJ1-1	-	TRBV5-1
TGCGCCAGCAGCCAACGGGGTGGAGCTGAAGCTTTCTTT	CASSQRGGAEAFF	few	TRBJ1-1	-	TRBV4-3
TGTGCCAGCAAACGGGCGGGAGAGGGGGAGACCCAGTACTTC	CASKRAGEGETQYF	-	TRBJ2-5	TRBD2	TRBV27
TGCGCCAGCAGCTTGGGACAGGGCTATCAGCCCCAGCATTTT	CASSLGQGYQPQHF	-	TRBJ1-5	TRBD1	TRBV5-1
TGTGCCATCAGGGGGGACGGAAGGAACACTGAAGCTTTCTTT	CAIRGDGRNTEAFF	once	TRBJ1-1	-	TRBV10-3
TGTGCCACGGCGGCGGGAGGGCCGTCCTACAATGAGCAGTTCTTC	CATAAGGPSYNEQFF	-	TRBJ2-1	TRBD2	TRBV10-3
TGTGCCAGCAGAAGTAGCAATCAGCCCCAGCATTTT	CASRSSNQPQHF	-	TRBJ1-5	-	TRBV2
TGTGCCACCAGCGACGGAGGGTCCTACGAGCAGTACTTC	CATSDGGSYEQYF	-	TRBJ2-7	-	TRBV15
TGCGCCAGCAGCTTTGGCAGGGGACACACCATATATTTT	CASSFGRGHTIYF	-	TRBJ1-3	-	TRBV5-1
TGTGCCAGCACCTTAGGAGCGGGGGGGCCCACCTACAATGAGCAGTTCTTC	CASTLGAGGPTYNEQFF	-	TRBJ2-1	TRBD2	TRBV5-6
TGTGCCAGCAGCCCACTATGGACAGGGTCTGGAAACACCATATATTTT	CASSPLWTGSGNTIYF	few	TRBJ1-3	TRBD1	TRBV7-9
TGTGCCAGCAGCTTGTACGAGGGTTCGAACACTGAAGCTTTCTTT	CASSLYEGSNTEAFF	-	TRBJ1-1	-	TRBV5-4
TGCGCCAGCAGCTTTATTGGACAGGGGGAGACCCAGTACTTC	CASSFIGQGETQYF	-	TRBJ2-5	TRBD1	TRBV5-1
TGTGCCAGCAGCTTGGGCGGCACGAACACCGGGGAGCTGTTTTTT	CASSLGGTNTGELFF	few	TRBJ2-2	-	TRBV5-6
TGCGCCAGCAGCTTGACAGCGGGCTACGAGCAGTACTTC	CASSLTAGYEQYF	once	TRBJ2-7	-	TRBV5-1
TGTGCCAGTAGTACCCCAACGGGTAGGGGGGGGCAGGGCACCGGGGAGCTGTTTTTT	CASSTPTGRGGQGTGELFF	-	TRBJ2-2	-	TRBV19
TGTGCCAGCAGGCCTGGGCGGGAGCGCACAGATACGCAGTATTTT	CASRPGRERTDTQYF	-	TRBJ2-3	-	TRBV21-1
TGTGCCAGCAGCCATAGACACATCTCCTATAATTCACCCCTCCACTTT	CASSHRHISYNSPLHF	-	TRBJ1-6	-	TRBV3-1/TRBV3-2
TGTGCCAGCAGTCCAGGGGGTCCCGGCGGGGTAAAACTGTTTTTT	CASSPGGPGGVKLFF	-	TRBJ1-4	TRBD1	TRBV28
TGTGCCACCAGTGATTTGAATGGGGCCGCTCACCAAGAGACCCAGTACTTC	CATSDLNGAAHQETQYF	-	TRBJ2-5	-	TRBV24-1